This T cell receptor beta chain was observed in a study of cytotoxic CD8 clonotypes in ibrutinib-treated CLL. Sequencing used immunoSEQ multiplex PCR; TCRdb keeps in-frame clones, though not all of them. This sample yields approximately 340,000 clones, of which 60% to 80% are seen a single time; about 5.9% belongs to the top ten. Germline V gene lookup returns CDR1 SGHDT and CDR2 YYEEEE. The CDR3 covers 16 residues. Losses at the gene ends were 2 bases for V and 2 bases for J; bases not matched to a gene: 6. The chain couples TRBV5-6 to TRBJ2-7, with TRBD2 matching over 11 bases. The sample here was PBMCs, taken after 36 months of ibrutinib treatment. The source is a human donor with chronic lymphocytic leukemia. CDR3 sequence: CASSLPGLAATYEQYF. CDR3 coding DNA: TGTGCCAGCAGCTTACCGGGACTAGCGGCGACCTACGAGCAGTACTTC.